This T cell receptor (beta chain) stems from a study of OX40 agonist ivuxolimab in advanced cancers. Study overall: At 65% to 90% male, the cohort had a mean age of about 60 years, ranging from roughly 20 to 80.

This clone was observed once. Its antigen is unknown. Germline V CDR1 and CDR2: LGHNA, YNFKEQ. CDR3 length: 14 amino acids. J was trimmed by 5 bases and V by 1 base; bases with no gene match: 2. TCRdb's copy holds only in-frame clones and misses some; the assay was immunoSEQ multiplex PCR. This table holds 60,000 to 95,000 clones, around 86% found once. Study results and limitations: There was clonal expansion of CD4+ and CD8+ blood T cells by week 6 at 0.1 to 3.0 mg/kg. The mean number of expanded clones was higher in CD8+ T cells than in CD4+.

Sequenced here: CD4+ or CD8+ T cells sorted from blood, sampled in a trial of the OX40 agonist ivuxolimab. The chain couples TRBV4-2 to TRBJ2-1; 7 bases are shared with TRBD1. This receptor was obtained from an adult with an advanced solid tumor such as melanoma, head and neck, liver or kidney cancer. The CDR3 reads CASSQGDRDNEQFF. As DNA, the CDR3 is TGTGCCAGCAGCCAAGGTGACAGGGACAATGAGCAGTTCTTC.